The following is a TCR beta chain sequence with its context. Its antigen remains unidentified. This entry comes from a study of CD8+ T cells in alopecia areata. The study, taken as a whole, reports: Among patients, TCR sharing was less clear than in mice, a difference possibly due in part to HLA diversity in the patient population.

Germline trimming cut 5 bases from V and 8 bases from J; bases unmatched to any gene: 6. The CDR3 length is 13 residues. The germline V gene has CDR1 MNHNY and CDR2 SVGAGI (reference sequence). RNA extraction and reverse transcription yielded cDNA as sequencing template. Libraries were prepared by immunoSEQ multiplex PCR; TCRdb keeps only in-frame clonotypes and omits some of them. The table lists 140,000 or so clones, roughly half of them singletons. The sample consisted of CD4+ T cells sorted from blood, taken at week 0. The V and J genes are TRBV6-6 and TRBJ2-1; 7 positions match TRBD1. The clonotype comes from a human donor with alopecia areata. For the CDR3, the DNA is TGTGCCAGCAGTCTCGACAGGGCCCATGAGCAGTTCTTC. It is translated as CASSLDRAHEQFF.